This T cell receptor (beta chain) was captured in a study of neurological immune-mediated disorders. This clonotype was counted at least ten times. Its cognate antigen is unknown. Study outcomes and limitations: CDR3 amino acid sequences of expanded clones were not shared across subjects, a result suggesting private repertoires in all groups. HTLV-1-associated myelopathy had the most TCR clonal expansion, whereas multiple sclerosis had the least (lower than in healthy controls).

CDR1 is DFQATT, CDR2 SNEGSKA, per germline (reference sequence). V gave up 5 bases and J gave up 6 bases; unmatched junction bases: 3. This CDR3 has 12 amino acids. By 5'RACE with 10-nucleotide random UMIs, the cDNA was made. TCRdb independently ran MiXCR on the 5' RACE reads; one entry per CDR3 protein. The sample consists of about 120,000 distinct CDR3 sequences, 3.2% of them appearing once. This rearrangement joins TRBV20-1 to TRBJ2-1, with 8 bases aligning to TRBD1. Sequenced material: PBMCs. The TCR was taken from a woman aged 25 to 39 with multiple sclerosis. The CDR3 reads CSAWTGRNEQFF. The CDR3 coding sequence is TGCAGTGCTTGGACAGGGCGCAATGAGCAGTTCTTC.